The rows below give T cell receptor beta chains drawn from one sample of a study of T cell responses to AZD1222 COVID-19 vaccine. Sequencing was performed with immunoSEQ multiplex PCR; in TCRdb, only in-frame clones are kept and a portion is missing. The data contain over 45,000 clones, 86% of them singletons. Sequencing used peripheral blood, obtained on day 0 of AZD1222 vaccination. The receptor source for this set is an adult in good health. CDR3s include the opening cysteine and the closing phenylalanine or tryptophan. D genes are given only for firm matches. Clone sizes are given selectively: once, few, many, or a class where the clone is expanded.

D	V	size	J	CDR3	DNA
TRBD2	TRBV5-8	NA	TRBJ2-1	CASSLADFRVGGEQFF	TGTGCCAGCAGCTTGGCGGACTTTCGAGTCGGGGGGGAGCAGTTCTTC
NA	TRBV6-4	NA	TRBJ1-6	CASGSSGALSYNSPLHF	TGTGCCAGCGGGAGCTCAGGGGCCCTCTCCTATAATTCACCCCTCCACTTT
NA	TRBV15	NA	TRBJ2-7	CATNRGPPYEQYF	TGTGCCACCAATAGGGGCCCCCCCTACGAGCAGTACTTC
NA	TRBV7-9	NA	TRBJ2-7	CASSPQGYYEQYF	TGTGCCAGCAGCCCCCAGGGATACTACGAGCAGTACTTC
TRBD1	TRBV28	NA	TRBJ1-5	CASSFGGIGQAWNQPQHF	TGTGCCAGCAGCTTTGGGGGGATTGGACAGGCCTGGAATCAGCCCCAGCATTTT
TRBD1	TRBV9	NA	TRBJ2-2	CANRDRVHRELFF	TGTGCCAACCGGGACAGGGTGCACCGGGAGCTGTTTTTT
NA	TRBV18	once	TRBJ2-7	CASSPDYEQYF	TGTGCCAGCTCACCAGACTACGAGCAGTACTTC
TRBD1	TRBV28	few	TRBJ1-2	CASSPPTGDLYGYTF	TGTGCCAGCAGTCCCCCGACAGGGGATCTCTATGGCTACACCTTC
TRBD1	TRBV29-1	NA	TRBJ1-1	CSVLHRGESTEAFF	TGCAGCGTTCTCCACAGGGGGGAGAGCACTGAAGCTTTCTTT
NA	TRBV29-1	once	TRBJ2-2	CSVEPVEGINTGELFF	TGCAGCGTTGAACCGGTTGAGGGAATCAACACCGGGGAGCTGTTTTTT
TRBD2	TRBV5-1	NA	TRBJ2-1	CASSPPSASGADNEQFF	TGCGCCAGCAGCCCCCCATCTGCTAGCGGAGCGGACAATGAGCAGTTCTTC
NA	TRBV20-1	NA	TRBJ2-5	CSASWSQETQYF	TGCAGTGCTAGTTGGTCCCAAGAGACCCAGTACTTC
NA	TRBV10-3	few	TRBJ1-4	CAISGTVELPNEKLFF	TGTGCCATCAGTGGGACAGTGGAACTCCCTAATGAAAAACTGTTTTTT
TRBD1	TRBV27	NA	TRBJ2-5	CASSPLGTVTETQYF	TGTGCCAGCAGTCCCCTAGGGACAGTTACAGAGACCCAGTACTTC
NA	TRBV18	NA	TRBJ2-7	CASSPRGSQRVEQYF	TGTGCCAGCTCACCACGGGGTAGTCAGAGAGTCGAGCAGTACTTC